The source of this TCR beta chain is a study of the immune and genomic landscape of osteosarcoma (dated by TCRdb to the early 2020s). Background on the whole study: A total of about 50 pediatric and adult patients with high-grade osteosarcoma made up the overall cohort, and the median age at diagnosis was roughly 30 years (range roughly 5-85). To define immunogenic potential, the study profiled osteosarcoma specimens using whole genome, RNA and T-cell receptor sequencing, along with immunohistochemistry and reverse phase protein arrays. To characterize the osteosarcoma immunogenomic landscape, TCR sequencing results were integrated with transcriptome, protein array and immunostaining data. The cohort was enriched for poor-risk disease, with less than 85% showing unfavorable pathologic response to standard therapy and roughly 68% deceased. In the overall cohort, 60% of patients were male, and roughly 75% had localized disease at diagnosis. A few patients contributed two samples from the same tumor site. The goal of the study was to explain why immune checkpoint inhibitors have shown limited clinical activity in osteosarcoma. The investigation overall reported the following: Five or six cases had a single hyperexpanded clone dominating the repertoire, and all had fewer than 100 T-cell clonotypes. Sample size was not determined by any statistical method, because osteosarcoma is rare and every possible sample was collected. Clonality benchmarks were derived from external normal skin and healthy peripheral blood data rather than from matched normal tissue. Along with the frozen tumor specimens, matched blood was collected from just a couple of patients. Although TCR productive clonality was higher in the immune-hot C3 cluster than in the cold C1 cluster, TCR productive clonality was still low overall. Productive TCR clonality was low overall, averaging around 0.082 with a maximum of roughly 0.3, suggesting limited T-cell clonal expansion.

The tumors sampled were post-treatment primary, local recurrence and metastasis specimens taken from patients with a poor prognosis. Trimming takes 5 bases from V and 6 bases from J, and the germline ends sit 10 bases apart. The CDR3 sequence holds 12 residues, the cysteine and phenylalanine included. The read is trimmed to its CDR3 DNA, 36 bases read in frame from base 1. Taken from the germline V gene (reference sequence), the CDR1 and CDR2 loops are MNHNY and SVGAGI. Points on this clone: This receptor's antigen is unknown. No per-base quality is available; no much larger clone lies one base away.

The ImmunoSEQ Assay (Adaptive Biotechnologies) was used to immunosequence the CDR3 regions of the TCR beta chain. Regarding the original processing steps: TCRB rearrangements, read counts, read proportions and gene usage were exported through the ImmunoSEQ Analyzer platform. T-cell clonality was calculated on productive rearrangements as 1 minus Pielou's evenness. In the clonal space homeostasis analysis, clonotypes were binned as rare, small, medium, large or hyperexpanded (0.01 to 1 of the repertoire). TCR productive clonality was compared across immune clusters C1, C2 and C3 using the Wilcoxon rank sum test. What TCRdb holds here is the immuneACCESS table cut down to in-frame rearrangements. Part of the clones is not present; checked against another copy, under half of the missing clones reflect an unresolved V gene, and the others are unexplained. The DNA was the basis for D and trimming; V, J and clone size are from that table. The sample table shows about 1,500 clones, and around 62% are seen once. 15% to 20% of the sample is taken by the ten largest.

Source material: primary tumor tissue from the T10 vertebra. This specimen's cell subset or site label, interpreted: resected primary osteosarcoma tumor. The receptor's source is a man in his late teens or twenties with osteosarcoma. The age is the age at diagnosis. The V gene is TRBV6-6 and the J gene is TRBJ1-1; no D gene call is confident. The CDR3 corresponds to CASSLGVAEAFF. The bases are TGTGCCAGCAGTCTGGGAGTGGCTGAAGCTTTCTTT.